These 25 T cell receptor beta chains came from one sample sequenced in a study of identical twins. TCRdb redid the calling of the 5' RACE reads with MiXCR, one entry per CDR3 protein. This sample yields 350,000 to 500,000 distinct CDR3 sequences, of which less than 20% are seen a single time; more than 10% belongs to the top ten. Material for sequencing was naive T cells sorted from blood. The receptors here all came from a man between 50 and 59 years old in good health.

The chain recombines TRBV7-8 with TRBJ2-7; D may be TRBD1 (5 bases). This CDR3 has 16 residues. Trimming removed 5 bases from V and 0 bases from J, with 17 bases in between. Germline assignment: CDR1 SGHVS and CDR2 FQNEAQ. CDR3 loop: CASSASTGHSSYEQYF. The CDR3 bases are TGTGCCAGCAGCGCCTCTACAGGACATAGCTCCTACGAGCAGTACTTC. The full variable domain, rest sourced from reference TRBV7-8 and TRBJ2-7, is GAGVSQSPRYKVAKRGQDVALRCDPISGHVSLFWYQQALGQGPEFLTYFQNEAQLDKSGLPSDRFFAERPEGSVSTLKIQRTQQEDSAVYLCASSASTGHSSYEQYFGPGTRLTVT.

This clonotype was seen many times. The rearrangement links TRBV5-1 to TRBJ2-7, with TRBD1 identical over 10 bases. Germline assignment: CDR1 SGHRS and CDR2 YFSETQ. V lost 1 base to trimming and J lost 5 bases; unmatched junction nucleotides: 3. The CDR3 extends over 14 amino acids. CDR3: CASSLWTGGDEQYF. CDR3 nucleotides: TGCGCCAGCAGCTTGTGGACAGGGGGGGACGAGCAGTACTTC.

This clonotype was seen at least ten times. The CDR3 reads CASSYSSGQGSYEQYF. The CDR3 DNA reads TGTGCCAGCAGTTACTCTTCGGGACAGGGTTCCTACGAGCAGTACTTC. The chain recombines TRBV6-5 with TRBJ2-7; 9 bases are a match to TRBD1. V trimming: 0 bases; J trimming: 1 base; junction bases outside the gene matches: 4. This CDR3 region has 16 residues. Germline CDR1 reads MNHEY; CDR2 reads SVGAGI.

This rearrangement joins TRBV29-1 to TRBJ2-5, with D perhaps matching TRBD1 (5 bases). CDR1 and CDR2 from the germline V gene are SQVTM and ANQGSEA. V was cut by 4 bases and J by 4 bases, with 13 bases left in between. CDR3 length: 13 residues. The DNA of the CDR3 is TGCAGCGTTGCGAAGGGGCGGACAGAGACCCAGTACTTC. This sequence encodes CSVAKGRTETQYF.

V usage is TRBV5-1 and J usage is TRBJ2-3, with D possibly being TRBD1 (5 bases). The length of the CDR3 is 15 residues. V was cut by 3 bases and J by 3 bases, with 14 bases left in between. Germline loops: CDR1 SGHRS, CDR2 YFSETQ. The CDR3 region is CASSSGPSRTDTQYF. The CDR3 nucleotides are TGCGCCAGCAGCTCAGGGCCCTCCCGGACAGATACGCAGTATTTT.

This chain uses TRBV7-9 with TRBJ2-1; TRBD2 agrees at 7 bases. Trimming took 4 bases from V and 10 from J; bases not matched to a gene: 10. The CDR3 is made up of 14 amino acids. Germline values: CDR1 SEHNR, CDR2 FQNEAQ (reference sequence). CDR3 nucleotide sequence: TGTGCCAGCAGCTCCCTCCTTAGCGGGCAAGAGCAGTTCTTC. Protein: CASSSLLSGQEQFF. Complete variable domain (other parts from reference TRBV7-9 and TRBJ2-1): DTGVSQNPRHKITKRGQNVTFRCDPISEHNRLYWYRQTLGQGPEFLTYFQNEAQLEKSRLLSDRFSAERPKGSFSTLEIQRTEQGDSAMYLCASSSLLSGQEQFFGPGTRLTVL.

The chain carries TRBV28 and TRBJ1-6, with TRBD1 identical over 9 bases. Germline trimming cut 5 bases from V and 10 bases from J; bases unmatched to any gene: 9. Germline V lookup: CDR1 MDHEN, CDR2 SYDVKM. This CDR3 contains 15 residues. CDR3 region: CASSLGTGRNSPLHF. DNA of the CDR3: TGTGCCAGCAGTCTGGGGACAGGGCGAAACTCACCCCTCCACTTT. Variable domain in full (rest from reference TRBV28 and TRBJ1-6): DVKVTQSSRYLVKRTGEKVFLECVQDMDHENMFWYRQDPGLGLRLIYFSYDVKMKEKGDIPEGYSVSREKKERFSLILESASTNQTSMYLCASSLGTGRNSPLHFGNGTRLTVT.

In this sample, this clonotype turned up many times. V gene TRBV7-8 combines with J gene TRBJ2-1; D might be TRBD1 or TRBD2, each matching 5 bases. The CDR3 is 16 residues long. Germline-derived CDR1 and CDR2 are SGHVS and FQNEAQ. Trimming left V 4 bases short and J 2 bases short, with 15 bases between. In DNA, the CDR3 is TGTGCCAGCAGCTCACAGTGGGGGAGTACCTACAATGAGCAGTTCTTC. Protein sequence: CASSSQWGSTYNEQFF.

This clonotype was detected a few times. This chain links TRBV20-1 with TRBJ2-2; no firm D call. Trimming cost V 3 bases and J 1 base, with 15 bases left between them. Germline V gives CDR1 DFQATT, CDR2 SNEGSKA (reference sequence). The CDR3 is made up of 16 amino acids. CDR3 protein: CSARGWTELNTGELFF. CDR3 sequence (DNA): TGCAGTGCTAGGGGCTGGACGGAGCTGAACACCGGGGAGCTGTTTTTT.

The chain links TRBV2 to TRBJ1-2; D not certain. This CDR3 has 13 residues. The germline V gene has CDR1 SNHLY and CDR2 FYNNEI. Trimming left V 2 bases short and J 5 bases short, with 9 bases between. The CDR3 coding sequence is TGTGCCAGCAGTGAACAGGAAATATATGGCTACACCTTC. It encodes CASSEQEIYGYTF. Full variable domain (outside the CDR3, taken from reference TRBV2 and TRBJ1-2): EPEVTQTPSHQVTQMGQEVILRCVPISNHLYFYWYRQILGQKVEFLVSFYNNEISEKSEIFDDQFSVERPDGSNFTLKIRSTKLEDSAMYFCASSEQEIYGYTFGSGTRLTVV.

In nucleotides, the CDR3 is TGTGCCTGGAGTGTTGCTAATTCACCCCTCCACTTT. It is translated as CAWSVANSPLHF. This chain uses TRBV30 with TRBJ1-6; D unresolved. The CDR3 is 12 amino acids. Germline V gene lookup returns CDR1 GTSNPN and CDR2 SVGIG (reference sequence). V shed 0 bases and J shed 6 bases, with 3 bases lying between them.

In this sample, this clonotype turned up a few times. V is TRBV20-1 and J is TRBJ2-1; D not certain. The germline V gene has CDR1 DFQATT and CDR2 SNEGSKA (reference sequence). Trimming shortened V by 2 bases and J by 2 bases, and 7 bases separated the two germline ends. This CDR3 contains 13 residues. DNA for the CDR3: TGCAGTGCTAGACTACCCCCCTACAATGAGCAGTTCTTC. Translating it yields CSARLPPYNEQFF.

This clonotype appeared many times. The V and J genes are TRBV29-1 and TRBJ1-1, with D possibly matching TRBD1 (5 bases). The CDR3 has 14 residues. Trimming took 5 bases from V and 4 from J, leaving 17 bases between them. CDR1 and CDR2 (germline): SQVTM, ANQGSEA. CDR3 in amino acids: CSVYPSMRGTEAFF. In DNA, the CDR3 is TGCAGCGTTTATCCGTCAATGAGGGGCACTGAAGCTTTCTTT.

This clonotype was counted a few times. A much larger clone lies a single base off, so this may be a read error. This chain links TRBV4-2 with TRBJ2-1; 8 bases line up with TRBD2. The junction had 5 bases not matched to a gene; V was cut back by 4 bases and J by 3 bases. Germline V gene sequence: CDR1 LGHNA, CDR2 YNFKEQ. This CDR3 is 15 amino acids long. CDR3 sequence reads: CASSPGLGDYNEQFF. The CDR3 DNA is TGTGCCAGCAGCCCGGGACTAGGGGACTACAATGAGCAGTTCTTC.

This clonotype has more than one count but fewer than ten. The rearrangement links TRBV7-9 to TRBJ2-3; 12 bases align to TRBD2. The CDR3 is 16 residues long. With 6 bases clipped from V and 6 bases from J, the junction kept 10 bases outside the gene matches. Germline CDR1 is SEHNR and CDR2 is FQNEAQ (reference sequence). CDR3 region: CASSPTSGRSLDTQYF. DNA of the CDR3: TGTGCCAGCAGTCCTACTAGCGGGAGGTCTCTGGATACGCAGTATTTT. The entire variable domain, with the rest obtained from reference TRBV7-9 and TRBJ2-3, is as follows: DTGVSQNPRHKITKRGQNVTFRCDPISEHNRLYWYRQTLGQGPEFLTYFQNEAQLEKSRLLSDRFSAERPKGSFSTLEIQRTEQGDSAMYLCASSPTSGRSLDTQYFGPGTRLTVL.

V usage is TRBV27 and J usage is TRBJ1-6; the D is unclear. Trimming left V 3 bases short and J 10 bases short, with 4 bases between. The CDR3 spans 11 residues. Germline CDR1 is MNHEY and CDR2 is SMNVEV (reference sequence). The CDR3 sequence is CASSFPSPLHF. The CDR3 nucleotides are TGTGCCAGCAGTTTTCCCTCACCCCTCCACTTT.

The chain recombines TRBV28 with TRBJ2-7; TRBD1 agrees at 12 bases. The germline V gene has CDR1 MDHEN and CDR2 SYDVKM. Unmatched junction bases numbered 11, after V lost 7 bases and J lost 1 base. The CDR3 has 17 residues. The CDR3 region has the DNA TGTGCCAGCATGGTCCCGGGACAGGGGGCGGCTTCCTACGAGCAGTACTTC. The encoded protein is CASMVPGQGAASYEQYF.

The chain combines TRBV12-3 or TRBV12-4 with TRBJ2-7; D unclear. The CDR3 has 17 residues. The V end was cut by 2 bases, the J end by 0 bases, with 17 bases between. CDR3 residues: CASSLLSWPSRSYEQYF. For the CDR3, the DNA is TGTGCCAGCAGTTTATTATCCTGGCCCTCCCGCTCCTACGAGCAGTACTTC.

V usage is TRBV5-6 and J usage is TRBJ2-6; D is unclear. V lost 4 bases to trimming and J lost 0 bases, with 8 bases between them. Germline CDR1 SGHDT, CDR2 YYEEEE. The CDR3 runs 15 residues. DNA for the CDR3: TGTGCCAGCAGCCCCATGAGCTCTGGGGCCAACGTCCTGACTTTC. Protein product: CASSPMSSGANVLTF.

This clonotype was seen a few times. The CDR3 is CASSPGLQVEQYF. The CDR3 nucleotides read TGTGCCAGCAGCCCGGGACTCCAGGTAGAGCAGTACTTC. The chain links TRBV7-2 to TRBJ2-7, with D possibly matching TRBD2 (6 bases). Germline V gene lookup returns CDR1 SGHTA and CDR2 FQGNSA. V was pared by 5 bases and J by 7 bases, with 15 bases between. This CDR3 spans 13 amino acids.

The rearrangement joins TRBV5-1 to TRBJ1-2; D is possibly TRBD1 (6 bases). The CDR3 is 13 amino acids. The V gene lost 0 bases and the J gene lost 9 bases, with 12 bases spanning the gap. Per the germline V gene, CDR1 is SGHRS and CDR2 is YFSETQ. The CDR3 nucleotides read TGCGCCAGCAGCTTGGCAGGGGATGATCGCTACACCTTC. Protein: CASSLAGDDRYTF.

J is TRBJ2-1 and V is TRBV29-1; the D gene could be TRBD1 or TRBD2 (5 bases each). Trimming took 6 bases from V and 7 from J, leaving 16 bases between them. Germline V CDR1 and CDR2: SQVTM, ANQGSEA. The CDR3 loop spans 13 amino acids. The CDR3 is CSVDSVWGNEQFF. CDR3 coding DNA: TGCAGCGTCGACAGTGTTTGGGGGAATGAGCAGTTCTTC.

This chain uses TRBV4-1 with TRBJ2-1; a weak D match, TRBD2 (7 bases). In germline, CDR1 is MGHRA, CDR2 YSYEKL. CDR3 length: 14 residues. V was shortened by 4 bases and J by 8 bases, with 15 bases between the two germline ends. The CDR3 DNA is TGCGCCAGCAGCCCCTTAGGGGGAGGGGATGAGCAGTTCTTC. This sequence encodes CASSPLGGGDEQFF.

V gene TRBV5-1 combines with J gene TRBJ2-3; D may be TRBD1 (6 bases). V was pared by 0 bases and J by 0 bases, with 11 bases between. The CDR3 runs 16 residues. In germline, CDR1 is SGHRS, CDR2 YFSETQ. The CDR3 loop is CASSLGQVLSTDTQYF. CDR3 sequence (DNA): TGCGCCAGCAGCTTGGGACAGGTCCTAAGCACAGATACGCAGTATTTT.

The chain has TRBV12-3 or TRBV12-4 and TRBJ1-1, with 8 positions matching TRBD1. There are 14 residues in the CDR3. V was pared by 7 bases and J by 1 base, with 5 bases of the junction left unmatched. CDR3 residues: CASNRGNRNTEAFF. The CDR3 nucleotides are TGTGCCAGCAACAGGGGGAATAGGAACACTGAAGCTTTCTTT.